A selection of T cell receptor beta chains follows, all from one sample in a study of T-cell reconstitution after alpha-beta-depleted transplantation in children. TCRdb processed the PCR reads anew with MiXCR; each CDR3 protein has one entry. The sample has almost 500,000 distinct CDR3 sequences, about 12% seen once. Specimen: PBMCs from the stem cell graft donor, collected from the stem cell graft. The receptor set was obtained from a human donor who donated a stem cell graft to a child with combined immunodeficiency. Each CDR3 is given with its conserved first and last residue. D genes are given only for firm matches. For some rows the clone size is stated as once, few or many, or as a class when expanded; others skip it.

j_gene: TRBJ1-3
v_gene: TRBV7-3
d_gene: .
abundance: .
CDR3aa: CASSLLPFSGNTIYF
CDR3nt: TGTGCCAGCAGCTTATTGCCTTTCTCTGGAAACACCATATATTTT

j_gene: TRBJ2-3
v_gene: TRBV29-1
d_gene: .
abundance: many
CDR3aa: CSVPEGQGTDTQYF
CDR3nt: TGCAGCGTTCCCGAAGGGCAGGGCACAGATACGCAGTATTTT

j_gene: TRBJ1-6
v_gene: TRBV7-9
d_gene: .
abundance: many
CDR3aa: CASSLAIRASPLHF
CDR3nt: TGTGCCAGCAGCTTAGCGATCCGGGCTTCACCCCTCCACTTT

j_gene: TRBJ2-4
v_gene: TRBV11-3
d_gene: .
abundance: .
CDR3aa: CASSLTRQENIQYF
CDR3nt: TGTGCCAGCAGCTTAACCCGGCAAGAGAACATTCAGTACTTC

j_gene: TRBJ2-3
v_gene: TRBV5-1
d_gene: TRBD2
abundance: .
CDR3aa: CASSPSGSAVDTQYF
CDR3nt: TGCGCCAGCAGCCCCAGCGGGAGTGCCGTAGATACGCAGTATTTT

j_gene: TRBJ1-5
v_gene: TRBV6-5
d_gene: .
abundance: few
CDR3aa: CASSYKHWDQPQHF
CDR3nt: TGTGCCAGCAGTTACAAACATTGGGATCAGCCCCAGCATTTT

j_gene: TRBJ2-3
v_gene: TRBV20-1
d_gene: .
abundance: many
CDR3aa: CSAREAEGTDTQYF
CDR3nt: TGCAGTGCTAGAGAAGCGGAGGGGACAGATACGCAGTATTTT

j_gene: TRBJ2-2
v_gene: TRBV28
d_gene: .
abundance: many
CDR3aa: CASSMYGGTNTGELFF
CDR3nt: TGTGCCAGCAGTATGTACGGGGGCACAAACACCGGGGAGCTGTTTTTT

j_gene: TRBJ2-2
v_gene: TRBV29-1
d_gene: .
abundance: many
CDR3aa: CSVRDSNTGELFF
CDR3nt: TGCAGCGTTAGGGACTCGAACACCGGGGAGCTGTTTTTT

j_gene: TRBJ2-1
v_gene: TRBV20-1
d_gene: .
abundance: many
CDR3aa: CSARGEWVGPHEQFF
CDR3nt: TGCAGTGCTAGAGGCGAATGGGTAGGCCCCCATGAGCAGTTCTTC

j_gene: TRBJ2-7
v_gene: TRBV29-1
d_gene: TRBD1
abundance: many
CDR3aa: CSVAGTGLSYEQYF
CDR3nt: TGCAGCGTTGCCGGGACAGGGCTTTCCTACGAGCAGTACTTC

j_gene: TRBJ2-7
v_gene: TRBV13
d_gene: TRBD2
abundance: .
CDR3aa: CASSLGLSGGPYEQYF
CDR3nt: TGTGCCAGCAGCTTAGGACTTAGCGGGGGGCCCTACGAGCAGTACTTC

j_gene: TRBJ2-5
v_gene: TRBV12-3/TRBV12-4
d_gene: TRBD2
abundance: few
CDR3aa: CASSPGLAGGLQETQYF
CDR3nt: TGTGCCAGCAGTCCCGGACTAGCGGGGGGGCTACAAGAGACCCAGTACTTC

j_gene: TRBJ2-7
v_gene: TRBV30
d_gene: .
abundance: once
CDR3aa: CAWRSRALYEQYF
CDR3nt: TGTGCCTGGAGAAGCCGGGCCCTCTACGAGCAGTACTTC

j_gene: TRBJ2-5
v_gene: TRBV20-1
d_gene: TRBD2
abundance: many
CDR3aa: CSARDELAGGPGVQETQYF
CDR3nt: TGCAGTGCTAGGGACGAACTAGCGGGGGGGCCGGGGGTACAAGAGACCCAGTACTTC

j_gene: TRBJ2-3
v_gene: TRBV12-3/TRBV12-4
d_gene: .
abundance: many
CDR3aa: CASSSGYGGQYF
CDR3nt: TGTGCCAGCAGTTCTGGGTACGGTGGGCAGTATTTT

j_gene: TRBJ2-3
v_gene: TRBV7-2
d_gene: .
abundance: many
CDR3aa: CASSWAGQPDTQYF
CDR3nt: TGTGCCAGCAGCTGGGCGGGGCAGCCAGATACGCAGTATTTT

j_gene: TRBJ2-1
v_gene: TRBV6-6
d_gene: .
abundance: many
CDR3aa: CASSYDSRGAFF
CDR3nt: TGTGCCAGCAGTTACGACTCACGCGGCGCGTTCTTC

j_gene: TRBJ2-7
v_gene: TRBV6-2/TRBV6-3
d_gene: TRBD2
abundance: few
CDR3aa: CASSVTGGDYEQYF
CDR3nt: TGTGCCAGCAGTGTTACCGGGGGGGACTACGAGCAGTACTTC

j_gene: TRBJ2-7
v_gene: TRBV3-1
d_gene: TRBD1
abundance: many
CDR3aa: CASSQAGTGMHEQYF
CDR3nt: TGTGCCAGCAGCCAGGCCGGGACAGGGATGCACGAGCAGTACTTC

j_gene: TRBJ2-1
v_gene: TRBV6-2/TRBV6-3
d_gene: TRBD2
abundance: few
CDR3aa: CASSSYLSGRVNEQFF
CDR3nt: TGTGCCAGCAGCTCCTACTTAAGCGGGAGGGTAAATGAGCAGTTCTTC

j_gene: TRBJ1-6
v_gene: TRBV20-1
d_gene: .
abundance: few
CDR3aa: CSAGRWDSPLHF
CDR3nt: TGCAGTGCTGGGAGGTGGGATTCACCCCTCCACTTT

j_gene: TRBJ2-2
v_gene: TRBV6-1
d_gene: .
abundance: few
CDR3aa: CASSTSRVTGELFF
CDR3nt: TGTGCCAGCAGTACCTCCAGGGTCACCGGGGAGCTGTTTTTT

j_gene: TRBJ2-1
v_gene: TRBV7-9
d_gene: TRBD1
abundance: .
CDR3aa: CASSQTEPGGQFF
CDR3nt: TGTGCCAGCAGCCAAACAGAGCCAGGGGGGCAGTTCTTC

j_gene: TRBJ2-2
v_gene: TRBV5-1
d_gene: TRBD1
abundance: many
CDR3aa: CASSTQGPPNTGELFF
CDR3nt: TGCGCCAGCAGCACACAGGGGCCTCCGAACACCGGGGAGCTGTTTTTT

j_gene: TRBJ2-7
v_gene: TRBV27
d_gene: .
abundance: .
CDR3aa: CASGPFYEQYF
CDR3nt: TGTGCCAGCGGGCCCTTCTACGAGCAGTACTTC

j_gene: TRBJ2-3
v_gene: TRBV29-1
d_gene: TRBD2
abundance: many
CDR3aa: CSERGSTDTQYF
CDR3nt: TGCAGCGAGCGGGGTAGCACAGATACGCAGTATTTT

j_gene: TRBJ2-3
v_gene: TRBV11-2
d_gene: .
abundance: few
CDR3aa: CASSPSVTSTDTQYF
CDR3nt: TGTGCCAGCAGCCCTAGCGTGACTAGCACAGATACGCAGTATTTT

j_gene: TRBJ1-2
v_gene: TRBV12-3/TRBV12-4
d_gene: TRBD1
abundance: many
CDR3aa: CASSLGQRPTLGGYTF
CDR3nt: TGTGCCAGCAGTTTGGGACAGCGACCCACGCTCGGTGGCTACACCTTC

j_gene: TRBJ2-1
v_gene: TRBV6-1
d_gene: .
abundance: few
CDR3aa: CASSRTGSHSYNEQFF
CDR3nt: TGTGCCAGCAGCCGAACAGGGAGTCACTCCTACAATGAGCAGTTCTTC

j_gene: TRBJ2-6
v_gene: TRBV18
d_gene: TRBD1
abundance: .
CDR3aa: CASSMTGSSGANVLTF
CDR3nt: TGTGCCAGCTCTATGACAGGGTCCTCTGGGGCCAACGTCCTGACTTTC

j_gene: TRBJ1-1
v_gene: TRBV19
d_gene: TRBD1
abundance: .
CDR3aa: CATHRGMNTEAFF
CDR3nt: TGTGCCACCCACAGGGGGATGAACACTGAAGCTTTCTTT

j_gene: TRBJ2-5
v_gene: TRBV21-1
d_gene: .
abundance: many
CDR3aa: CAGPGQQETQYF
CDR3nt: TGTGCCGGACCTGGGCAACAAGAGACCCAGTACTTC

j_gene: TRBJ2-1
v_gene: TRBV10-3
d_gene: TRBD2
abundance: .
CDR3aa: CAISETSGFYNEQFF
CDR3nt: TGTGCCATCAGTGAGACTAGCGGGTTTTACAATGAGCAGTTCTTC

j_gene: TRBJ2-1
v_gene: TRBV4-3
d_gene: TRBD1
abundance: few
CDR3aa: CASSQVGDRGNNEQFF
CDR3nt: TGCGCCAGCAGCCAAGTTGGGGACAGGGGAAACAATGAGCAGTTCTTC

j_gene: TRBJ1-2
v_gene: TRBV12-3/TRBV12-4
d_gene: .
abundance: .
CDR3aa: CASSRGSGTF
CDR3nt: TGTGCCAGCAGTCGGGGGTCCGGGACCTTC

j_gene: TRBJ2-3
v_gene: TRBV12-3/TRBV12-4
d_gene: .
abundance: many
CDR3aa: CASSTTPEGSDTQYF
CDR3nt: TGTGCCAGCAGTACCACCCCTGAGGGATCAGATACGCAGTATTTT

j_gene: TRBJ2-2
v_gene: TRBV15
d_gene: .
abundance: .
CDR3aa: CATRSRGARTGELFF
CDR3nt: TGTGCCACACGCTCGAGGGGGGCGCGGACCGGGGAGCTGTTTTTT

j_gene: TRBJ2-3
v_gene: TRBV6-1
d_gene: .
abundance: few
CDR3aa: CATRQAAGTDTQYF
CDR3nt: TGTGCCACCCGACAGGCGGCGGGCACAGATACGCAGTATTTT

j_gene: TRBJ2-3
v_gene: TRBV7-9
d_gene: .
abundance: .
CDR3aa: CASSRGFDTQYF
CDR3nt: TGTGCCAGCTCTAGGGGGTTTGATACGCAGTATTTT

j_gene: TRBJ2-3
v_gene: TRBV4-3
d_gene: TRBD2
abundance: many
CDR3aa: CASSSGTSVGSDTQYF
CDR3nt: TGCGCCAGCAGCAGCGGGACTAGCGTCGGATCAGATACGCAGTATTTT

j_gene: TRBJ1-1
v_gene: TRBV29-1
d_gene: .
abundance: many
CDR3aa: CSVEVNTEAFF
CDR3nt: TGCAGCGTTGAGGTGAACACTGAAGCTTTCTTT

j_gene: TRBJ2-7
v_gene: TRBV27
d_gene: .
abundance: .
CDR3aa: CASSSVGQNHEQYF
CDR3nt: TGTGCCAGCAGTTCCGTCGGACAGAACCACGAGCAGTACTTC

j_gene: TRBJ1-5
v_gene: TRBV29-1
d_gene: TRBD1
abundance: .
CDR3aa: CSGRDRGNQPQHF
CDR3nt: TGCAGCGGCCGGGACAGGGGGAATCAGCCCCAGCATTTT

j_gene: TRBJ1-4
v_gene: TRBV12-3/TRBV12-4
d_gene: .
abundance: few
CDR3aa: CASSFESYNEKLFF
CDR3nt: TGTGCCAGCAGTTTCGAAAGTTATAATGAAAAACTGTTTTTT

j_gene: TRBJ1-6
v_gene: TRBV7-8
d_gene: TRBD1
abundance: few
CDR3aa: CASSLVRGQGSPLHF
CDR3nt: TGTGCCAGCAGCTTAGTAAGGGGGCAAGGTTCACCCCTCCACTTT

j_gene: TRBJ1-5
v_gene: TRBV5-1
d_gene: TRBD1
abundance: few
CDR3aa: CASSFRPGQGNQPQHF
CDR3nt: TGCGCCAGCAGCTTCCGTCCGGGACAGGGCAATCAGCCCCAGCATTTT

j_gene: TRBJ2-1
v_gene: TRBV3-1
d_gene: .
abundance: few
CDR3aa: CASSPRGTRGNEQFF
CDR3nt: TGTGCCAGCAGCCCGAGGGGCACTCGGGGCAATGAGCAGTTCTTC

j_gene: TRBJ2-6
v_gene: TRBV6-1
d_gene: .
abundance: .
CDR3aa: CASRGRASGANVLTF
CDR3nt: TGTGCCAGCAGGGGCAGGGCCTCTGGGGCCAACGTCCTGACTTTC

j_gene: TRBJ2-7
v_gene: TRBV12-3/TRBV12-4
d_gene: .
abundance: .
CDR3aa: CASSLDLGAANYEQYF
CDR3nt: TGTGCCAGCAGTTTAGATTTGGGAGCGGCCAACTACGAGCAGTACTTC

j_gene: TRBJ2-1
v_gene: TRBV30
d_gene: TRBD2
abundance: few
CDR3aa: CAWSSLWGGSNEQFF
CDR3nt: TGTGCCTGGAGTTCCCTCTGGGGGGGGTCAAATGAGCAGTTCTTC

j_gene: TRBJ2-7
v_gene: TRBV27
d_gene: .
abundance: few
CDR3aa: CASSQQGRAYEQYF
CDR3nt: TGTGCCAGCAGCCAACAGGGCAGGGCCTACGAGCAGTACTTC